The clone carrying this TCR beta chain was seen a handful of times. Its cognate antigen is unknown. With 6 bases clipped from V and 4 bases from J, the junction kept 8 bases outside the gene matches. The CDR3 is made up of 15 amino acids. The data were taken from a study of identical twins. A universal primer site arose from template switching, and cDNA bore unique molecular identifiers. MiXCR was run by TCRdb on the 5' RACE reads, yielding one entry per CDR3 protein. Of 280,000 or so distinct CDR3 sequences listed, about 8.9% were seen once; the top ten hold less than 2.5%. Study findings and constraints: A lower insertion count was a feature of abundant cord blood beta clonotypes, with no such feature in memory repertoires.

These data also featured in a second study, about yellow fever vaccine responses in identical twins.

The sequenced sample was memory (CD45RO+) T cells sorted from blood. The V call is TRBV12-3 or TRBV12-4, the J call TRBJ2-1; 8 bases map to TRBD2. This receptor was taken from a woman younger than 30 in good health. Written as DNA, the CDR3 is TGTGCCAGCAGCCAAGCGGGAGTGGGGTACAATGAGCAGTTCTTC. Translation: CASSQAGVGYNEQFF.